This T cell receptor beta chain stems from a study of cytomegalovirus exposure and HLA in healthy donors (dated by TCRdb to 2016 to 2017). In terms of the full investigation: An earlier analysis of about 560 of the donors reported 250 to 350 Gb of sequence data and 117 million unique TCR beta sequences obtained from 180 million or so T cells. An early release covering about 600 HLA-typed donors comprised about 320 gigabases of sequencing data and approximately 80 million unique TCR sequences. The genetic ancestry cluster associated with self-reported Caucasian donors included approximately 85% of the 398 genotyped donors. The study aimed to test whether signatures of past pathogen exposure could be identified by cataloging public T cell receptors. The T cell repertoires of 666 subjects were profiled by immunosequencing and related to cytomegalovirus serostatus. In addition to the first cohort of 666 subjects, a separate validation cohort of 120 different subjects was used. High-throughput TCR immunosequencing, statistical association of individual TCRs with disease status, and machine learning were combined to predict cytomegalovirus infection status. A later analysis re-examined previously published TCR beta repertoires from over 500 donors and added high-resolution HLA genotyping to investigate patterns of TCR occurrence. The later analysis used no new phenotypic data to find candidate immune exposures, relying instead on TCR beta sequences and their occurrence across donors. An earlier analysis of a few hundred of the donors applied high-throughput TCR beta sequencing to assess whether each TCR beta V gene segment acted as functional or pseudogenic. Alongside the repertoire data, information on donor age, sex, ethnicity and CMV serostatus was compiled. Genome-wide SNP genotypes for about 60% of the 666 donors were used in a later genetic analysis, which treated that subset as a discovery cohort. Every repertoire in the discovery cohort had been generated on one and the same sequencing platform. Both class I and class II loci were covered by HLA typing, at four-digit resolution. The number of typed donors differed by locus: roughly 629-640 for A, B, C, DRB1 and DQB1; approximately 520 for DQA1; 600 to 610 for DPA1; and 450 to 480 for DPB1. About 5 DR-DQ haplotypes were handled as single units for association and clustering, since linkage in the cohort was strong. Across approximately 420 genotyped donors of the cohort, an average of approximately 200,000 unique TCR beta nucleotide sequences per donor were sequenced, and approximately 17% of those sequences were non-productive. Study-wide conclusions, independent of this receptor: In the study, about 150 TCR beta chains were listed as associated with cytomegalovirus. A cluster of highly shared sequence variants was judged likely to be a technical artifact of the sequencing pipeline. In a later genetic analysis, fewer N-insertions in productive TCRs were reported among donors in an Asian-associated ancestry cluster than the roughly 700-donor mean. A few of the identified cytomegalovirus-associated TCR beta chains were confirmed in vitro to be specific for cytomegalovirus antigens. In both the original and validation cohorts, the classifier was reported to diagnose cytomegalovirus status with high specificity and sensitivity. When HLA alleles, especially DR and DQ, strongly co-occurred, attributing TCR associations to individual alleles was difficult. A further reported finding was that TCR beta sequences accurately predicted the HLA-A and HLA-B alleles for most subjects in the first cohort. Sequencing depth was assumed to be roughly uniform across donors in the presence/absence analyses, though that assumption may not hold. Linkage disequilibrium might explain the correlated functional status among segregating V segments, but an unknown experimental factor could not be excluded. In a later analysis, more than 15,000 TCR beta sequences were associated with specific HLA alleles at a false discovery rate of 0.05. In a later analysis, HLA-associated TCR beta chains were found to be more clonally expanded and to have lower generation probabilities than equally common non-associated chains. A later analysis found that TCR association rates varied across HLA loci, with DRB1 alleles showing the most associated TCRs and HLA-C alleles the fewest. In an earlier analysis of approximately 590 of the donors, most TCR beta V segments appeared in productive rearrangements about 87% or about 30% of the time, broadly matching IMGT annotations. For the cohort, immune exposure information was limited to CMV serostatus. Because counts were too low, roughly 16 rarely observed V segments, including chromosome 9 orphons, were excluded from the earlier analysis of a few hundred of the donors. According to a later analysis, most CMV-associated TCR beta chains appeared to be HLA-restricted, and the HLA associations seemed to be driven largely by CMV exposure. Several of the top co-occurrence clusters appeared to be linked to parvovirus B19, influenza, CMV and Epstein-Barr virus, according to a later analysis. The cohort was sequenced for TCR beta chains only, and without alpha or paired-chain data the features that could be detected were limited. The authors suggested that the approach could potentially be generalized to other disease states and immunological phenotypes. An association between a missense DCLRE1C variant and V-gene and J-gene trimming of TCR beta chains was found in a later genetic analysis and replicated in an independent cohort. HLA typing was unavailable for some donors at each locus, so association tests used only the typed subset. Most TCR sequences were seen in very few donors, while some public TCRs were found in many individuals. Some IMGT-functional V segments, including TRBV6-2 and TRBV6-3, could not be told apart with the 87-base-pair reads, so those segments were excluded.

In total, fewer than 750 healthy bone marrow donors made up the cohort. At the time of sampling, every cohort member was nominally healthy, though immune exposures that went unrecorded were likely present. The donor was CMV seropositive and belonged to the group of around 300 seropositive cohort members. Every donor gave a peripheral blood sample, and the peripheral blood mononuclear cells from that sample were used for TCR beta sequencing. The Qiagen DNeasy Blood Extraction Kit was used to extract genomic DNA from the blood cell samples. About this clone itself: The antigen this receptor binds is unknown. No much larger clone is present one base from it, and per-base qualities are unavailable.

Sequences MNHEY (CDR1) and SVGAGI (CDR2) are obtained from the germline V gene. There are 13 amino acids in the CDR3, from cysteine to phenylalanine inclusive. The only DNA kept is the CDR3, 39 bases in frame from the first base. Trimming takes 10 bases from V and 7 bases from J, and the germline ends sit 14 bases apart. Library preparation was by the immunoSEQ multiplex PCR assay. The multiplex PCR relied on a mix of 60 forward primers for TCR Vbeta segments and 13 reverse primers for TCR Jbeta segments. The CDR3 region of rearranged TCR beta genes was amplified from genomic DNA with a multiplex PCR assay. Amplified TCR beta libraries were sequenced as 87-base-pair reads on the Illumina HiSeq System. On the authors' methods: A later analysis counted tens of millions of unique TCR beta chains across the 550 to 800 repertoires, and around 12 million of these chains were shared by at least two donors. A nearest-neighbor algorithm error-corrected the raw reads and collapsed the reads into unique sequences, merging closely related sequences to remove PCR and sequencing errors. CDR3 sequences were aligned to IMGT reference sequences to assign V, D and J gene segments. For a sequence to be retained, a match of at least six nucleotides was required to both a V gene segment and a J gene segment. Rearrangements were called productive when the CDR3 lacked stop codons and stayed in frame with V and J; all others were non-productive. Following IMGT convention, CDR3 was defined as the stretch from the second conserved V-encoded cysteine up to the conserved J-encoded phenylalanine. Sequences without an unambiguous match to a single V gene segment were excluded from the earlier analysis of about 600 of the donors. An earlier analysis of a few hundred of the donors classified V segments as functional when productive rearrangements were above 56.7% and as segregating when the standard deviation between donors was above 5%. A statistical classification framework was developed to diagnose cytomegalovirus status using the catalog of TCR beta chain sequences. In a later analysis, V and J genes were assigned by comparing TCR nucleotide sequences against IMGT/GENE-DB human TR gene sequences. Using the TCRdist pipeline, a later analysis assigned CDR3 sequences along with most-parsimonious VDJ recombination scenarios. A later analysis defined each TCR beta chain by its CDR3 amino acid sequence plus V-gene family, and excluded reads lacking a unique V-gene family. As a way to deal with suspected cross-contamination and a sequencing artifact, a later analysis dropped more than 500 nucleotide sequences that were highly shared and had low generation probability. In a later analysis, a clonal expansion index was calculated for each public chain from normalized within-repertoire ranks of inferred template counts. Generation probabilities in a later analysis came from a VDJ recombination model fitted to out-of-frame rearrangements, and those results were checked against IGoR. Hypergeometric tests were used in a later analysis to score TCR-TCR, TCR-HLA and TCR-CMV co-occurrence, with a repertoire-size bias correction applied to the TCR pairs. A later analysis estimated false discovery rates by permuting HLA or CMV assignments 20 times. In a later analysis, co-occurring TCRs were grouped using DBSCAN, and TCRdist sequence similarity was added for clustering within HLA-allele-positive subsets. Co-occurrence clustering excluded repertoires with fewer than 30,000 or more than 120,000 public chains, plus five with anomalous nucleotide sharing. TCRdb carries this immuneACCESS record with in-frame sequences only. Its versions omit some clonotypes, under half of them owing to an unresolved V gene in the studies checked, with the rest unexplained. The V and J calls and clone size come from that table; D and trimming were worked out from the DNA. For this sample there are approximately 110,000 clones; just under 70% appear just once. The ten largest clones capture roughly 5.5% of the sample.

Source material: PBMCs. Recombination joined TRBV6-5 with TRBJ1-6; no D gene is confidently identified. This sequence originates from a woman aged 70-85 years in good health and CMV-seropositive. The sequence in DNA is TGTGCCACCGTCCCCTCGAGGAATTCACCCCTCCACTTT. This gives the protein CATVPSRNSPLHF.